The clone carrying this T cell receptor (beta chain) has a handful of counts. Its specificity is unknown. The PCR employed 60 Vbeta primers together with 13 Jbeta primers. This table comes from immunoSEQ multiplex PCR, and its TCRdb copy is limited to in-frame clones, with some not included. The sample records over 85,000 clones, more than 65% being singletons. The sample originates from a study of cytomegalovirus exposure and HLA in healthy donors. General study results and limits: CMV serostatus was the sole immune exposure data available.

The sample was PBMCs. The TCR sequence derives from a young man in good health and CMV-seropositive.

CDR3: CASSTTGIYTEAFF. In DNA form, the CDR3 reads TGTGCCAGTAGTACTACAGGGATATACACTGAAGCTTTCTTT. The rearrangement joins TRBV19 to TRBJ1-1; D may be TRBD1 (6 bases). The CDR3 sequence is 14 residues long. With 4 bases removed from V and 3 bases from J, the gap between germline ends came to 12 bases. Germline CDR1 and CDR2: LNHDA and SQIVND (reference sequence).